Listed here is a single TCR beta chain. It lacks a known antigen. Per-base qualities were not stored, and no clone one base away is much larger. The trim is 4 bases for V and 8 bases for J, with a gap of 19 bases between the germline ends. Sequences SGDLS (CDR1) and YYNGEE (CDR2) are obtained from the germline V gene. From the cysteine through the phenylalanine, the CDR3 covers 15 amino acids. Only CDR3 DNA remains: 45 bases, in frame from the first base. Read against the paper, the sample's treatment or condition label means: live attenuated yellow fever vaccine strain. A standard Ficoll-Paque protocol was used to isolate PBMCs from peripheral blood. CD4 and CD8 T-cell fractions were isolated with Dynabeads CD4 and CD8 positive selection kits. TriZol was used to extract RNA from bulk PBMCs, CD4 and CD8 fractions, and dextramer-positive and dextramer-negative fractions. The sample belongs to a study of T cells after yellow fever vaccination (dated by TCRdb to about 2019). Looking at the study overall: The SMART-Seq v4 Ultra Low Input RNA kit was used to prepare libraries from fractions with low cell numbers. Bulk TCR alpha and beta repertoires were sequenced longitudinally to track T-cell clones before and after primary and booster YFV17D yellow fever vaccination. The cohort comprised two healthy male donors, one aged 18 to 29 and one aged 30 to 40 years. Blood was drawn at multiple timepoints before and after primary and secondary immunization, with bulk PBMC replicates and cell subsets isolated. The investigation overall reported the following: A small fraction of clonotypes showed up in both the CD4 and CD8 compartments, probably as a result of convergent recombination. Most clones expanded after primary vaccination were re-detected after the booster (96% of CD4 and approximately 88% of CD8), suggesting broad memory maintenance. Compared with the primary T-cell response, the secondary T-cell response was faster but weaker, reaching its peak on day 5 rather than on day 15. Computational filtering was required because FACS-sorted repertoires could contain abundant contaminating clonotypes from the bulk population. Because the study included only two donors, the extent to which the findings can be generalized is limited.

TCRdb shows the sequencer as Illumina NovaSeq 6000. TCR cDNA was synthesized by 5'RACE template switching, through which a universal primer site and unique molecular identifiers were introduced. cDNA synthesis was primed from both the TCR alpha and TCR beta constant segments. Library amplification involved two PCR steps, and the second step added sample barcodes and sequencing adapters. Libraries were sequenced on Illumina HiSeq 2500 (2x100 bp) or NovaSeq (2x150 bp). In the paper's pipeline: Reads were demultiplexed and collapsed into UMI consensus sequences with MIGEC, and V(D)J alignment was performed with MiXCR. Vaccine-responding clonotypes were identified with edgeR using replicate PBMC samples, with FDR below 0.01 and a log2 fold change above 5 up to day 15 being required. Each bulk clonotype received a CD4 or CD8 identity based on whether the sequenced CD4 or CD8 repertoire contained that clonotype at higher abundance. TCRdb trimmed public reads at Q25 via fastp, called clones via MiXCR and kept in-frame beta chains. A single entry per CDR3 protein holds the most common genes and DNA from its merged rows. None of the V and J calls come from the authors' own analysis; TCRdb made them. The sample table holds 120,000 or so distinct CDR3 sequences, of which almost 9% were seen once. The ten largest clonotypes hold 40% of the sample.

This receptor was identified in a man younger than 35 who received the YFV17D yellow fever vaccine. The sequenced sample was CD8+ T cells sorted from PBMCs, obtained on the day of the yellow fever booster vaccination. This chain joins TRBV9 to TRBJ2-1; the D gene cannot be resolved beyond TRBD1 or TRBD2, each matching 6 bases. This receptor carries the CDR3 CASSPPGDRGDEQFF. The sequenced DNA is TGTGCCAGCAGCCCACCAGGGGACCGCGGGGATGAGCAGTTCTTC.